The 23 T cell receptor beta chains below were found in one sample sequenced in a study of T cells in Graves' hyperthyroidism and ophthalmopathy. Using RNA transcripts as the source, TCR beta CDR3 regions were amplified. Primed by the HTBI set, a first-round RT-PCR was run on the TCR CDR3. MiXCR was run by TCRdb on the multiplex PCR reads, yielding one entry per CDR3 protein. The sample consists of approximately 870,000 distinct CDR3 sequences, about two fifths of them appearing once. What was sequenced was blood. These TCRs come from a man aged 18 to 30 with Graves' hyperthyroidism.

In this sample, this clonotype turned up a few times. The DNA for the CDR3 is TGCGCCAGCAGTCCAGACCCTTCCCCCTACGAGCAGTACTTC. Protein sequence: CASSPDPSPYEQYF. V gene TRBV5-1 combines with J gene TRBJ2-7; no clear D gene. Trimming pared 5 bases from V and 2 bases from J, leaving 14 bases between. CDR3 size: 14 residues. Germline CDR1 and CDR2: SGHRS and YFSETQ.

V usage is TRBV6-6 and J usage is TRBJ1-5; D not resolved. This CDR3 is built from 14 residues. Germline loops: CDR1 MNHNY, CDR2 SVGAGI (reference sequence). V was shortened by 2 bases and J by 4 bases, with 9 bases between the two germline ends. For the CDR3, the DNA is TGTGCCAGCAGTTACGTACCGGAAAATCAGCCCCAGCATTTT. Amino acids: CASSYVPENQPQHF.

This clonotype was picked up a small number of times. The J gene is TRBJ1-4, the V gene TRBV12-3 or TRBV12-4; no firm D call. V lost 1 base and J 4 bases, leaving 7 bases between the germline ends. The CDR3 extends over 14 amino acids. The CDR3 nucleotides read TGTGCCAGCAGTTTAGGGACGAATAATGAAAAACTGTTTTTT. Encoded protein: CASSLGTNNEKLFF.

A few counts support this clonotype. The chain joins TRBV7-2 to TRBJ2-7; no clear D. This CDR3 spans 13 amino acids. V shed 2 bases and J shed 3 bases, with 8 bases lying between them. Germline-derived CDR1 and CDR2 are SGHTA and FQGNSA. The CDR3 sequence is CASSLWLFYEQYF. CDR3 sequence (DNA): TGTGCCAGCAGCTTATGGCTTTTCTACGAGCAGTACTTC. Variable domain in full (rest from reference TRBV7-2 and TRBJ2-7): GAGVSQSPSNKVTEKGKDVELRCDPISGHTALYWYRQSLGQGLEFLIYFQGNSAPDKSGLPSDRFSAERTGGSVSTLTIQRTQQEDSAVYLCASSLWLFYEQYFGPGTRLTVT.

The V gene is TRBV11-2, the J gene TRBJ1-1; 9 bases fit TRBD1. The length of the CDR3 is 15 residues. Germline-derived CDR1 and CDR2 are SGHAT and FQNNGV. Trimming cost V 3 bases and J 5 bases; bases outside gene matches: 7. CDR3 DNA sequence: TGTGCCAGCAGCTTGGATACAGGGGGCGCGACTGAAGCTTTCTTT. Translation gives CASSLDTGGATEAFF.

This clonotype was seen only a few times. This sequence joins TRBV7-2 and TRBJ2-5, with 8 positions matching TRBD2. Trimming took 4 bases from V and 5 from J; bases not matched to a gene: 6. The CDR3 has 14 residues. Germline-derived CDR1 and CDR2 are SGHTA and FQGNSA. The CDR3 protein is CASSSGGATETQYF. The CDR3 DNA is TGTGCCAGCAGCTCCGGGGGGGCTACGGAGACCCAGTACTTC.

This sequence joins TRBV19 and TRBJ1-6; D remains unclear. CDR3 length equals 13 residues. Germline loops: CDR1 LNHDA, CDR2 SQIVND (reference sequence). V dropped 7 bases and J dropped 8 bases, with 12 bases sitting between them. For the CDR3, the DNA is TGTGCCAGTAACTCGGGGAAAGATTCACCCCTCCACTTT. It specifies CASNSGKDSPLHF.

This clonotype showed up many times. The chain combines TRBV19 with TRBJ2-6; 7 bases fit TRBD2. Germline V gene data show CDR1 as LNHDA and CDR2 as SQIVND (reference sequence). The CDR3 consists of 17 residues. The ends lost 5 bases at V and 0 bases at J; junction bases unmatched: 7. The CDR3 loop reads CASSLSGRDSGANVLTF. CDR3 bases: TGTGCCAGTAGTCTTAGCGGGCGGGACTCTGGGGCCAACGTCCTGACTTTC.

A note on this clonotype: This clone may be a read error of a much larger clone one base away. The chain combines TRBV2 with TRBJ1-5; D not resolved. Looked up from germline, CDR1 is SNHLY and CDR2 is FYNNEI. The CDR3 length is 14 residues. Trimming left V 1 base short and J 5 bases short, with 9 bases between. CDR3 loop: CASSEGLGYQPQHF. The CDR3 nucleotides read TGTGCCAGCAGTGAAGGGCTAGGGTATCAGCCCCAGCATTTT.

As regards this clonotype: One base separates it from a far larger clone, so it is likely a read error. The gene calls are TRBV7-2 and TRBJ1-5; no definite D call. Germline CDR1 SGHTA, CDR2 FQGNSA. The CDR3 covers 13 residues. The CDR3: CACSPDGYQPQHF. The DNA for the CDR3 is TGTGCCTGCAGCCCCGACGGTTATCAGCCCCAGCATTTT.

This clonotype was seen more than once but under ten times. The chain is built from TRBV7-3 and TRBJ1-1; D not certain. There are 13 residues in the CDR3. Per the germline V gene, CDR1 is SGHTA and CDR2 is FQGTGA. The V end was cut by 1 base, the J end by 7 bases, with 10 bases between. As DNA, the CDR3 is TGTGCCAGCAGCTTAAATGTAGGACTTGAAGCTTTCTTT. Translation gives CASSLNVGLEAFF.

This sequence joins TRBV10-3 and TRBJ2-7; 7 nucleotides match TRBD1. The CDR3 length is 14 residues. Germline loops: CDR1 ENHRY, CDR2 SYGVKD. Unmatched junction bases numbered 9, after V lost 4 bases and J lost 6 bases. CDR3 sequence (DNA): TGTGCCATCAGTGGGACAGGAGCTCCATCCGAGCAGTACTTC. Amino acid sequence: CAISGTGAPSEQYF.

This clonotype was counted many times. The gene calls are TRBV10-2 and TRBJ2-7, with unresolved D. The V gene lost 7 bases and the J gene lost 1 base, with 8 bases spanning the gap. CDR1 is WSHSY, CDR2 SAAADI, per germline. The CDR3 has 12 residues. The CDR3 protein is CASTGTSYEQYF. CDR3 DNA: TGCGCCAGCACCGGCACATCCTACGAGCAGTACTTC.

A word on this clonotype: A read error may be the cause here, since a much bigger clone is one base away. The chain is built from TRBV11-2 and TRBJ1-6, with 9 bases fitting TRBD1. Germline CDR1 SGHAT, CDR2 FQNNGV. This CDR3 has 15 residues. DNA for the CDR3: TGTGCCAGCAGCGCTATCACAGGGGGCAGGTCACTCCTCCACTTT. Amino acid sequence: CASSAITGGRSLLHF.

CDR3 region: CASSLSGYPNYGYTF. The CDR3 nucleotides are TGCGCCAGCAGCTTGTCGGGATATCCTAACTATGGCTACACCTTC. This chain connects TRBV5-1 to TRBJ1-2; no reliable D call. Germline CDR1 SGHRS, CDR2 YFSETQ. Trimming shortened V by 1 base and J by 0 bases, and 10 bases separated the two germline ends. The CDR3 extends over 15 amino acids.

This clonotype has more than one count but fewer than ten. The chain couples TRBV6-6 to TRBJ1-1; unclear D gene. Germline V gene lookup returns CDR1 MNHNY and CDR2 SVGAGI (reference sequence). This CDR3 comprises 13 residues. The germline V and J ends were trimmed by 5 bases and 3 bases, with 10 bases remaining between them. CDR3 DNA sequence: TGTGCCAGCAGTCACGACCCTTACACTGAAGCTTTCTTT. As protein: CASSHDPYTEAFF.

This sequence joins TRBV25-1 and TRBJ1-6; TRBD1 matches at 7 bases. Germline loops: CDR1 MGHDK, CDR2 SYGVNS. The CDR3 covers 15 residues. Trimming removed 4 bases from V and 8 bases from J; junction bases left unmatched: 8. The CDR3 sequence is CASSAPGTVDSPLHF. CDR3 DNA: TGTGCCAGCAGTGCCCCCGGGACAGTTGATTCACCCCTCCACTTT.

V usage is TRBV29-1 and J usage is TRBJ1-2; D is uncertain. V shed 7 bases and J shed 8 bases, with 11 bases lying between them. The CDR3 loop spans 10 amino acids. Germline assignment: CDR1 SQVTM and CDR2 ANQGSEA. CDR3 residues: CSAGAGGYTF. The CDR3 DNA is TGCAGCGCTGGAGCAGGCGGCTACACCTTC.

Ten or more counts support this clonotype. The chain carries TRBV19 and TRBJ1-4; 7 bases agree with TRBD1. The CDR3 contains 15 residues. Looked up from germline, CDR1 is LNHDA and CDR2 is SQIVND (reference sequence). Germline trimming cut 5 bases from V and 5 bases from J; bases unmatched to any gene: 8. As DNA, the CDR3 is TGTGCCAGTAGTGCAGCCGGGACAGAGAATGAAAAACTGTTTTTT. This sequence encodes CASSAAGTENEKLFF.

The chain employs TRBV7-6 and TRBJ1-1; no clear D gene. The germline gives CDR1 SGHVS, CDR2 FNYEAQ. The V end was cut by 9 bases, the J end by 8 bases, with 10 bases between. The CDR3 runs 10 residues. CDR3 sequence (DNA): TGTGCCAGTAATGGGCTCGAAGCTTTCTTT. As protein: CASNGLEAFF.

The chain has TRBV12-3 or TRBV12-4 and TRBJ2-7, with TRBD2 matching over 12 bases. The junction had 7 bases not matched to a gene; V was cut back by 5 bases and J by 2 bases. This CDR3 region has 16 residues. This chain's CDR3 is CASSDGLAGSPYEQYF. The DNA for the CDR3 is TGTGCCAGCAGTGACGGACTAGCGGGATCCCCCTACGAGCAGTACTTC.

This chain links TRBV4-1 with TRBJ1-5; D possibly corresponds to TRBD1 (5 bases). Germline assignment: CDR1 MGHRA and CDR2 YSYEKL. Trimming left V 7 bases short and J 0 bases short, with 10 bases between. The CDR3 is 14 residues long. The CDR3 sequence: CASNNRYSNQPQHF. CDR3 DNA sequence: TGCGCCAGCAACAACAGGTATAGCAATCAGCCCCAGCATTTT.

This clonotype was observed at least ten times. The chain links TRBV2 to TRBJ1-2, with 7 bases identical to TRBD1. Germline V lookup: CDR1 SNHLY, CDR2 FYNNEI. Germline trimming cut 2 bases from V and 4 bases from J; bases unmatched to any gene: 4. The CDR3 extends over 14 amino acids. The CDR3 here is CASSENRGSYGYTF. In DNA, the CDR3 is TGTGCCAGCAGTGAAAACAGGGGAAGCTATGGCTACACCTTC.